The 22 T cell receptor beta chains listed next were all sequenced from one sample in a study of T cell responses to AZD1222 COVID-19 vaccine. TCRdb keeps only in-frame clones here, not all; method: immunoSEQ multiplex PCR. The sample consists of 15,000 to 20,000 clones, less than 90% of them appearing once. The sample here was peripheral blood, taken 28 days after the second AZD1222 dose. All receptors derive from an adult who received the AZD1222 COVID-19 vaccine.

The chain joins TRBV10-2 to TRBJ1-1; 9 nucleotides match TRBD1. After removal of 7 bases from V and 4 bases from J, the junction contained 13 bases not matched to a gene. The germline gives CDR1 WSHSY, CDR2 SAAADI. The CDR3 loop spans 16 amino acids. The CDR3 reads CASNAMTGGFSTEAFF. CDR3 nucleotide sequence: TGCGCCAGCAACGCGATGACAGGGGGATTTAGCACTGAAGCTTTCTTT.

This clone was found once. The chain carries TRBV2 and TRBJ1-3, with D possibly being TRBD1 (5 bases). Germline V gene data show CDR1 as SNHLY and CDR2 as FYNNEI. This CDR3 is 14 amino acids long. Trimming left V 6 bases short and J 1 base short, with 10 bases between. In nucleotides, the CDR3 is TGTGCCAGCAGAACGGGGCTTTCTGGAAACACCATATATTTT. Translating it yields CASRTGLSGNTIYF.

This clone was recorded once. This chain links TRBV15 with TRBJ1-4; D not resolved. The CDR3 totals 13 residues. Trimming pared 8 bases from V and 3 bases from J, leaving 10 bases between. Germline loops: CDR1 LNHNV, CDR2 YYDKDF (reference sequence). The CDR3 DNA follows: TGTGCCACCGGAGGAATATCTAATGAAAAACTGTTTTTT. Translation: CATGGISNEKLFF.

This rearrangement joins TRBV7-2 to TRBJ1-4; 11 bases are a match to TRBD1. Looked up from germline, CDR1 is SGHTA and CDR2 is FQGNSA. This CDR3 comprises 19 residues. J lost 0 bases, V lost 4 bases, and 10 bases had no gene match. The CDR3 protein is CASSWRGQGGSATNEKLFF. The CDR3 DNA is TGTGCCAGCAGCTGGCGGGGACAGGGGGGCTCTGCAACTAATGAAAAACTGTTTTTT. The full variable domain, with the rest looked up from reference TRBV7-2 and TRBJ1-4, is GAGVSQSPSNKVTEKGKDVELRCDPISGHTALYWYRQSLGQGLEFLIYFQGNSAPDKSGLPSDRFSAERTGGSVSTLTIQRTQQEDSAVYLCASSWRGQGGSATNEKLFFGSGTQLSVL.

The chain recombines TRBV2 with TRBJ1-4; D unresolved. CDR3 length: 13 residues. CDR1 and CDR2 (germline): SNHLY, FYNNEI. V lost 8 bases to trimming and J lost 7 bases, with 14 bases between them. The DNA of the CDR3 is TGTGCCAGCGGTCTACGGTGGGGTGAAAAACTGTTTTTT. Protein product: CASGLRWGEKLFF.

The chain links TRBV4-1 to TRBJ2-7; tentatively, D is TRBD1 (5 bases). The CDR3 spans 19 residues. CDR1 MGHRA and CDR2 YSYEKL come from the germline V gene. V lost 4 bases and J 1 base, leaving 26 bases between the germline ends. The chain's CDR3 is CASSPRTFTQKRKSYEQYF. The CDR3 bases are TGCGCCAGCAGCCCTAGGACATTTACCCAAAAGAGAAAATCCTACGAGCAGTACTTC.

The V gene is TRBV2, the J gene TRBJ2-3, with no clear D. CDR3 length: 13 residues. Germline values: CDR1 SNHLY, CDR2 FYNNEI. Trimming pared 5 bases from V and 2 bases from J, leaving 8 bases between. In nucleotides, the CDR3 is TGTGCCAGCAGTCTATTCGACACAGATACGCAGTATTTT. Translation: CASSLFDTDTQYF.

This chain uses TRBV7-2 with TRBJ1-2; D is uncertain. The CDR3 sequence is 11 residues long. Germline V gene data show CDR1 as SGHTA and CDR2 as FQGNSA. Trimming removed 6 bases from V and 10 bases from J, with 12 bases in between. The CDR3 nucleotides read TGTGCCAGCAGTTCCGCCCGTTACTACACCTTC. Encoded protein: CASSSARYYTF.

V is TRBV6-6 and J is TRBJ2-7; TRBD2 matches at 11 bases. Germline assignment: CDR1 MNHNY and CDR2 SVGAGI (reference sequence). The CDR3 contains 14 residues. The junction had 12 bases not matched to a gene; V was cut back by 5 bases and J by 12 bases. CDR3 protein: CASSPTSGANGLYF. The CDR3 bases are TGTGCCAGCAGTCCGACTAGCGGGGCAAACGGACTGTACTTC.

This clone was counted between two and nine times. The rearrangement uses TRBV5-1 and TRBJ1-4; maybe TRBD1 (6 bases). The V gene lost 4 bases and the J gene lost 5 bases, with 12 bases spanning the gap. The length of the CDR3 is 14 residues. Germline CDR1 SGHRS, CDR2 YFSETQ. The CDR3 DNA follows: TGCGCCAGCAGCCTAGGGACAAAGAATGAAAAACTGTTTTTT. Translation gives CASSLGTKNEKLFF.

This chain links TRBV7-2 with TRBJ2-1, with D possibly being TRBD1 (6 bases). CDR3 length equals 16 residues. The germline V gene has CDR1 SGHTA and CDR2 FQGNSA. Trimming took 0 bases from V and 4 from J, leaving 13 bases between them. In DNA, the CDR3 is TGTGCCAGCAGCTTAGCCCCAGGGGCGGATTACAATGAGCAGTTCTTC. Amino acid sequence: CASSLAPGADYNEQFF.

The genes are TRBV18 and TRBJ2-2, with 8 bases identical to TRBD1. Germline V gene sequence: CDR1 KGHSH, CDR2 LQKENI. Trimming at V came to 4 bases and at J to 3 bases, leaving 7 bases not matched to a gene. This CDR3 comprises 16 residues. CDR3 in DNA: TGTGCCAGCTCACTTGACAGGGGACCTGACACCGGGGAGCTGTTTTTT. This codes for CASSLDRGPDTGELFF.

This chain uses TRBV5-1 with TRBJ2-1; TRBD2 matches at 11 bases. The V gene end was trimmed by 4 bases and the J gene end by 7 bases; junction bases not matched to a gene: 7. Germline V gives CDR1 SGHRS, CDR2 YFSETQ. The CDR3 contains 15 residues. DNA for the CDR3: TGCGCCAGCAGCCCGAGGACTAGCGGGCCGAATGAGCAGTTCTTC. Residues: CASSPRTSGPNEQFF.

The rearrangement joins TRBV7-2 to TRBJ1-1, with 7 bases lining up with TRBD1. This CDR3 is 15 amino acids long. J lost 0 bases, V lost 5 bases, and 6 bases had no gene match. The V gene's germline CDR1 is SGHTA and CDR2 FQGNSA. CDR3 loop: CASSQGQTMNTEAFF. The CDR3 coding sequence is TGTGCCAGCAGCCAGGGACAGACGATGAACACTGAAGCTTTCTTT. The full variable domain, in which reference TRBV7-2 and TRBJ1-1 provide the parts outside the CDR3, is GAGVSQSPSNKVTEKGKDVELRCDPISGHTALYWYRQSLGQGLEFLIYFQGNSAPDKSGLPSDRFSAERTGGSVSTLTIQRTQQEDSAVYLCASSQGQTMNTEAFFGQGTRLTVV.

The chain uses TRBV27 and TRBJ2-1; TRBD2 might be the D (6 bases). The CDR3 contains 16 residues. Germline loops: CDR1 MNHEY, CDR2 SMNVEV (reference sequence). V lost 5 bases and J 0 bases, leaving 14 bases between the germline ends. CDR3 protein: CASSKPGLSSYNEQFF. CDR3 in DNA: TGTGCCAGCAGTAAACCGGGACTGAGCTCCTACAATGAGCAGTTCTTC.

The chain recombines TRBV19 with TRBJ1-1; 7 nucleotides match TRBD1. Germline-derived CDR1 and CDR2 are LNHDA and SQIVND (reference sequence). The CDR3 has 13 residues. CDR3 bases: TGTACAACCCGAGGGGACAGCTACACTGAAGCTTTCTTT. Encoded protein: CTTRGDSYTEAFF.

V is TRBV7-8 and J is TRBJ2-7; 10 nucleotides match TRBD2. This CDR3 comprises 17 residues. CDR1 and CDR2 from the germline V gene are SGHVS and FQNEAQ. The V and J ends lost 5 bases and 2 bases, in that order; junction bases with no gene match: 12. The CDR3 here is CASSRLPGLAETYEQYF. In DNA, the CDR3 is TGTGCCAGCAGCCGCCTACCTGGACTAGCGGAAACCTACGAGCAGTACTTC.

The V call is TRBV18, the J call TRBJ1-2; D ambiguous. Trimming pared 0 bases from V and 5 bases from J, leaving 10 bases between. Germline V gene sequence: CDR1 KGHSH, CDR2 LQKENI. This CDR3 has 14 amino acids. CDR3 in DNA: TGTGCCAGCTCACCACCGCAGGTTGGGTATGGCTACACCTTC. Amino acid sequence: CASSPPQVGYGYTF.

This clone was recorded once. The chain joins TRBV6-2 or TRBV6-3 to TRBJ1-1, with 7 bases fitting TRBD1. The ends lost 2 bases at V and 1 base at J; junction bases unmatched: 7. The CDR3 is 16 amino acids. CDR1 and CDR2 (germline): MNHEY, SVGEGT. CDR3 bases: TGTGCCAGCAGTTACATACAGACAGGGAAGAACACTGAAGCTTTCTTT. Protein product: CASSYIQTGKNTEAFF.

A single count supports this clone. This rearrangement joins TRBV28 to TRBJ2-7; TRBD2 might be the D (6 bases). V was shortened by 5 bases and J by 0 bases, with 14 bases between the two germline ends. This CDR3 is built from 15 residues. Germline-derived CDR1 and CDR2 are MDHEN and SYDVKM. CDR3 loop: CASSPLGTVSYEQYF. CDR3 bases: TGTGCCAGCAGTCCCCTCGGGACTGTCTCCTACGAGCAGTACTTC.

This clone was observed once. J is TRBJ1-3 and V is TRBV5-4; TRBD1 matches at 7 bases. With V trimmed by 0 bases and J by 0 bases, 3 bases remained unmatched. The length of the CDR3 is 16 residues. Germline V gene data show CDR1 as SGHNT and CDR2 as YYREEE (reference sequence). The CDR3 loop is CASSLAAGGSGNTIYF. In DNA, the CDR3 is TGTGCCAGCAGCTTGGCCGCAGGGGGCTCTGGAAACACCATATATTTT.

This clone has a single count. The chain employs TRBV6-4 and TRBJ2-3; 10 bases match TRBD2. From germline, CDR1 is MRHNA and CDR2 SNTAGT. V was clipped by 6 bases and J by 5 bases; unmatched bases: 5. The CDR3 is made up of 14 amino acids. The CDR3 coding sequence is TGTGCCAGCAGACGACTAGCGGGTGAAGATACGCAGTATTTT. It is translated as CASRRLAGEDTQYF.